This T cell receptor beta chain was identified during a study of T cell repertoires in cytomegalovirus infection. Study in general: From public TCR beta signatures came an indication of both CMV infection and matching HLA type.

Study results and caveats: HLA-C-restricted CMV-specific TCR beta clonotypes prevailed in the ex vivo response. The study identified carriers of CMV plus the relevant HLA from cumulative public TCR beta family frequency.

The CDR3 extends over 14 amino acids. Looked up from germline, CDR1 is SGHDT and CDR2 is YYEEEE. TCRdb ran MiXCR on the reads and lists one entry per CDR3 protein. The data hold around 630,000 distinct CDR3 sequences, with 24% observed a single time. Points on this clonotype: The target antigen is unknown. The junction and the germline gene differ at one end; a read error may be behind it.

This TCR was sampled from a human donor in good health (CMV status not recorded). Some clones in this sample may be carry-over from other donors' samples. Sequencing was performed on CD8+ T cells from PBMCs. The J gene is TRBJ2-2, the V gene TRBV5-6; D is perhaps TRBD2 (6 bases). The CDR3 sequence is CASSPGLNTGEPFF. The CDR3 coding sequence is TGTGCCAGCAGCCCGGGACTGAACACCGGGGAGCCGTTTTTT.